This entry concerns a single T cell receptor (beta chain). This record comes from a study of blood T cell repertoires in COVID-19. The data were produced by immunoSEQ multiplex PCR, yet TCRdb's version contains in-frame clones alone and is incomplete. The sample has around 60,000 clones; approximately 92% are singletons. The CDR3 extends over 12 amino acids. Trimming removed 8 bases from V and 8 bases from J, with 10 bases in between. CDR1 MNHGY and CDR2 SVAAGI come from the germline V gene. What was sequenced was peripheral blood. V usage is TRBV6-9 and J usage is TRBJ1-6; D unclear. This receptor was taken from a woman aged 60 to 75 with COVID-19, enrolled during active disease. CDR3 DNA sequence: TGTGCCAGCCCCTTTGTATATTCACCCCTCCACTTT. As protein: CASPFVYSPLHF.